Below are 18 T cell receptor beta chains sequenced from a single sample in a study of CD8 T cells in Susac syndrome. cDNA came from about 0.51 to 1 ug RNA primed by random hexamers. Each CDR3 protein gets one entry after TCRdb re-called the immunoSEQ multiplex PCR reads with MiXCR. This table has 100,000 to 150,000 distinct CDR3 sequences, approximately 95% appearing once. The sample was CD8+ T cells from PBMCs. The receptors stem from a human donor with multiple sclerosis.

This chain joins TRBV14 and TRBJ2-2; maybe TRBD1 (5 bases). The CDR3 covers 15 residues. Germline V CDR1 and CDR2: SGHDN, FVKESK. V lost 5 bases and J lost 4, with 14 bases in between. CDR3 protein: CASSIDRPRTGELFF. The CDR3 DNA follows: TGTGCCAGCAGCATCGACAGACCCCGCACCGGGGAGCTGTTTTTT.

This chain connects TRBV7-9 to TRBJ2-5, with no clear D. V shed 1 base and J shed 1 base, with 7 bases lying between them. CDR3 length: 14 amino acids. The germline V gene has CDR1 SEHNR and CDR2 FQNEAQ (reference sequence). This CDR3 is CASSLVSAQETQYF. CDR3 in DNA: TGTGCCAGCAGCTTAGTGTCAGCCCAAGAGACCCAGTACTTC.

The CDR3 sequence: CASSTTGTGDEQYV. CDR3 in DNA: TGTGCCAGCAGCACGACCGGGACAGGGGACGAGCAGTACGTC. The chain has TRBV7-9 and TRBJ2-7, with 10 bases fitting TRBD1. Trimming removed 5 bases from V and 5 bases from J; junction bases left unmatched: 6. Germline V lookup: CDR1 SEHNR, CDR2 FQNEAQ (reference sequence). The CDR3 has 14 amino acids.

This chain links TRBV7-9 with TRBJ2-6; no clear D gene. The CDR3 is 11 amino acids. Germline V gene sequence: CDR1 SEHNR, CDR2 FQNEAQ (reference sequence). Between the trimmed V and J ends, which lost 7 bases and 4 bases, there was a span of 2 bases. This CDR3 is CASMGANVLTF. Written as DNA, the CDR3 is TGTGCCAGCATGGGGGCCAACGTCCTGACTTTC.

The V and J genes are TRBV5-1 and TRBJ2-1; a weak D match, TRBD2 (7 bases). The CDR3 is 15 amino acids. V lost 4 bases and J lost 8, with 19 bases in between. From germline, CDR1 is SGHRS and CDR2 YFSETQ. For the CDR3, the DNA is TGCGCCAGCAGCCCTCGGGGGGCGGTTCGTGATGAGCAGTTCTTC. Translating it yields CASSPRGAVRDEQFF.

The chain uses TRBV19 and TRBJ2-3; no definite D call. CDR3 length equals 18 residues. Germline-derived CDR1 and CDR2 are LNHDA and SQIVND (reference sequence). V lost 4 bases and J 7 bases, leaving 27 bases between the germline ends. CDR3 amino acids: CASSSPWVSAESKNTQYF. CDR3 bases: TGTGCCAGTAGTAGTCCCTGGGTGAGCGCGGAGTCGAAAAATACGCAGTATTTT.

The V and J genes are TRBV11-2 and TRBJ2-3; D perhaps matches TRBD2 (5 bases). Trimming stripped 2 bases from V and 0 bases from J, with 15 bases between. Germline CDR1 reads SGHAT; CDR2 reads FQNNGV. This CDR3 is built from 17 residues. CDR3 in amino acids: CASSLHVVGASTDTQYF. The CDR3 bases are TGTGCCAGCAGCTTACATGTGGTGGGAGCGAGCACAGATACGCAGTATTTT.

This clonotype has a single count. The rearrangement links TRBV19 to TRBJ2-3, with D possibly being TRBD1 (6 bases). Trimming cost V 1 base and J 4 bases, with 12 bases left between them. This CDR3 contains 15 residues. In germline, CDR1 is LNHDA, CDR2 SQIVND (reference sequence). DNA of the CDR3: TGTGCCAGTAGTATAGGCGGCAGGGGAGCAGATACGCAGTATTTT. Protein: CASSIGGRGADTQYF.

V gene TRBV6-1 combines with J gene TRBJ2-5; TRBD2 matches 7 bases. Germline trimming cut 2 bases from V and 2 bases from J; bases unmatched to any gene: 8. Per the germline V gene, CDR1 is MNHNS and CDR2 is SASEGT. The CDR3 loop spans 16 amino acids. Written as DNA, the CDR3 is TGTGCCAGCAGTGAATGGGGAGGGTCAGAACAAGAGACCCAGTACTTC. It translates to CASSEWGGSEQETQYF.

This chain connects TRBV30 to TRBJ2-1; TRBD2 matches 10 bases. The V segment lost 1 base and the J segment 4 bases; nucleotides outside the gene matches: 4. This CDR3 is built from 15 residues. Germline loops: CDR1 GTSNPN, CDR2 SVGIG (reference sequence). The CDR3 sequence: CAWSDGTSAYNEQFF. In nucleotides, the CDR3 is TGTGCCTGGAGTGACGGGACTAGCGCGTACAATGAGCAGTTCTTC.

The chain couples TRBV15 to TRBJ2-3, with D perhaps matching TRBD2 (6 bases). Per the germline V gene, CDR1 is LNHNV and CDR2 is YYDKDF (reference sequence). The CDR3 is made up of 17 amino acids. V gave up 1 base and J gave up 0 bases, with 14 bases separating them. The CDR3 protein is CATSRVGRGPSTDTQYF. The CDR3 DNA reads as TGTGCCACCAGCAGAGTTGGGCGGGGCCCTAGCACAGATACGCAGTATTTT.

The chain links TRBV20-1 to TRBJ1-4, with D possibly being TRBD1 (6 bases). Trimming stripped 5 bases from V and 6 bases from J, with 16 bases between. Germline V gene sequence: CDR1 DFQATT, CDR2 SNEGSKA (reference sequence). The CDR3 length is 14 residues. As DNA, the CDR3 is TGCAGTGCTGACCGGGGGGAGGGGGATGAAAAACTGTTTTTT. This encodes CSADRGEGDEKLFF.

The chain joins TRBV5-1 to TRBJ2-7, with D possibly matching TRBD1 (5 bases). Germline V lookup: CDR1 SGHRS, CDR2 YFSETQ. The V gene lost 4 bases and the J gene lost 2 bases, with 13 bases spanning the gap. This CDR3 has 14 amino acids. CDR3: CASSLWAGTYEQYF. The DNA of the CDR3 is TGCGCCAGCAGCCTCTGGGCAGGGACCTACGAGCAGTACTTC.

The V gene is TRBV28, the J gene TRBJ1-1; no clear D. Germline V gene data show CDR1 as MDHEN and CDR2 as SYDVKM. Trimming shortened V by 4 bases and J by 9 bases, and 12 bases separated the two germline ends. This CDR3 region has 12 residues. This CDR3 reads CASSSRTVQAFF. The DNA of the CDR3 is TGTGCCAGCAGTTCGCGGACGGTTCAAGCTTTCTTT.

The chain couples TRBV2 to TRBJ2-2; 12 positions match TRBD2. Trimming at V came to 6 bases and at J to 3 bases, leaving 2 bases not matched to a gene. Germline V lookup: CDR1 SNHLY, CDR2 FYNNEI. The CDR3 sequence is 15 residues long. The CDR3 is CASRTSGGDTGELFF. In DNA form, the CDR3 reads TGTGCCAGCAGGACTAGCGGGGGTGACACCGGGGAGCTGTTTTTT.

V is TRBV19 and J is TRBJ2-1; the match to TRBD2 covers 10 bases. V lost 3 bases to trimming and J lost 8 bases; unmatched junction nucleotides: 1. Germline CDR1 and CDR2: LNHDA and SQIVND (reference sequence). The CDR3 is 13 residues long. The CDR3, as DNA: TGTGCCAGTAGTATTGGACTAGCGGATGAGCAGTTCTTC. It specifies CASSIGLADEQFF.

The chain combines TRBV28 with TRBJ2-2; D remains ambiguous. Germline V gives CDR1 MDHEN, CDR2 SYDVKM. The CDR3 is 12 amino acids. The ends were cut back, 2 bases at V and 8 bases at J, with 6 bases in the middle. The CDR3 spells CASSLIPGELFF. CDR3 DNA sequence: TGTGCCAGCAGTTTAATACCTGGGGAGCTGTTTTTT.

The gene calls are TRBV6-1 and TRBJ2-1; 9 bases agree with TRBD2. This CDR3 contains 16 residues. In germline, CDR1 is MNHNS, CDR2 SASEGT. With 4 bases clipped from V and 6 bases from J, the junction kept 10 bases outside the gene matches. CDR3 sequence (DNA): TGTGCCAGCAGTGGAAGGGAGACTAGCGGAGCCAATGAGCAGTTCTTC. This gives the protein CASSGRETSGANEQFF.